The 22 T cell receptor beta chains below all came from one sample that was sequenced in a study of blood T cell repertoires in COVID-19 (TCRdb year 2020). Libraries were prepared through the immunoSEQ multiplex PCR assay. As stored in TCRdb, this immuneACCESS dataset retains in-frame rearrangements with V and J assigned. A fraction of the clones does not appear; measured against another copy, unresolved V genes explain less than half of the discrepancy, and the remainder lacks a known reason. This sample holds 180,000 or so clones; approximately 86% were observed only once. The top ten clonotypes cover 0.99% of the sample. Input material: peripheral blood. These TCRs come from a man younger than 35 with acute or convalescent COVID-19.

V gene TRBV10-1 combines with J gene TRBJ2-2, with 7 bases that match TRBD1. Germline V lookup: CDR1 WNHNN, CDR2 SYGVQD (reference sequence). The CDR3 is 13 amino acids. J gave up 6 bases and V 6 bases, and 4 bases lay outside the gene matches. The CDR3 spells CASSPQGAGELFF. CDR3 coding DNA: TGCGCCAGCAGCCCGCAGGGGGCCGGGGAGCTGTTTTTT.

V and J are TRBV9 and TRBJ2-3; 7 nucleotides line up with TRBD1. V dropped 4 bases and J dropped 4; count of bases not matched to a gene: 6. The CDR3 spans 14 residues. CDR1 SGDLS and CDR2 YYNGEE come from the germline V gene. DNA for the CDR3: TGTGCCAGCAGCCCCCCACAGGGGTCAGATACGCAGTATTTT. Translation: CASSPPQGSDTQYF. Complete variable domain (other parts from reference TRBV9 and TRBJ2-3): DSGVTQTPKHLITATGQRVTLRCSPRSGDLSVYWYQQSLDQGLQFLIQYYNGEERAKGNILERFSAQQFPDLHSELNLSSLELGDSALYFCASSPPQGSDTQYFGPGTRLTVL.

The chain combines TRBV5-8 with TRBJ2-6, with no clear D. Germline V gene data show CDR1 as SGHTS and CDR2 as YDEGEE. The CDR3 is 15 residues long. V was trimmed by 1 base and J by 0 bases, leaving 5 bases between them. CDR3 sequence (DNA): TGTGCCAGCAGCTTGACACCCTCTGGGGCCAACGTCCTGACTTTC. This codes for CASSLTPSGANVLTF.

The chain has TRBV6-5 and TRBJ1-4, with D hard to call. Germline V gives CDR1 MNHEY, CDR2 SVGAGI. The CDR3 has 16 residues. V dropped 0 bases and J dropped 0 bases, with 8 bases sitting between them. The CDR3 DNA reads TGTGCCAGCAGTTACTCGAGGGTTGCAACTAATGAAAAACTGTTTTTT. Translation gives CASSYSRVATNEKLFF.

The chain combines TRBV5-1 with TRBJ2-1, with 10 bases lining up with TRBD1. V shed 0 bases and J 9 bases; nucleotides not matched to a gene: 9. Germline values: CDR1 SGHRS, CDR2 YFSETQ. The CDR3 runs 16 residues. The CDR3: CASSLGQGARLGEQFF. The CDR3 DNA reads as TGCGCCAGCAGCTTGGGACAGGGGGCCCGACTGGGTGAGCAGTTCTTC.

CDR3 coding DNA: TGTGCCAGCGGAAGGGGCGTCGAGGAGACCCAGTACTTC. Translated: CASGRGVEETQYF. V usage is TRBV28 and J usage is TRBJ2-5; the D gene is possibly TRBD1 (5 bases). Trimming shortened V by 8 bases and J by 5 bases, and 15 bases separated the two germline ends. Per the germline V gene, CDR1 is MDHEN and CDR2 is SYDVKM. The CDR3 extends over 13 amino acids.

This chain links TRBV19 with TRBJ2-3, with 9 bases identical to TRBD2. There are 18 residues in the CDR3. Germline loops: CDR1 LNHDA, CDR2 SQIVND (reference sequence). Trimming at V came to 0 bases and at J to 3 bases, leaving 10 bases not matched to a gene. CDR3 sequence: CASSIDLSSGGLTDTQYF. CDR3 sequence (DNA): TGTGCCAGTAGTATAGATCTGAGTAGCGGGGGCCTTACAGATACGCAGTATTTT.

The V call is TRBV6-4, the J call TRBJ2-5; D unclear. Trimming stripped 3 bases from V and 1 base from J, with 6 bases between. The CDR3 runs to 13 residues. Germline V gene data show CDR1 as MRHNA and CDR2 as SNTAGT. The chain's CDR3 is CASSENSQETQYF. Written as DNA, the CDR3 is TGTGCCAGCAGTGAAAACAGCCAAGAGACCCAGTACTTC.

The CDR3 sequence: CASSQDGLAGGIVEETQYF. Written as DNA, the CDR3 is TGCGCCAGCAGCCAAGATGGGCTAGCGGGGGGGATTGTGGAAGAGACCCAGTACTTC. The V call is TRBV4-1, the J call TRBJ2-5, with 12 bases aligning to TRBD2. The CDR3 runs to 19 residues. Unmatched junction bases numbered 11, after V lost 0 bases and J lost 3 bases. Germline V gives CDR1 MGHRA, CDR2 YSYEKL.

This chain uses TRBV2 with TRBJ2-3; the match to TRBD2 covers 9 bases. Germline V CDR1 and CDR2: SNHLY, FYNNEI. The V and J ends lost 3 bases and 2 bases, in that order; junction bases with no gene match: 6. The CDR3 runs to 16 residues. The CDR3 region is CASSEWRGGNTDTQYF. CDR3 DNA: TGTGCCAGCAGTGAGTGGCGGGGGGGTAACACAGATACGCAGTATTTT.

The J gene is TRBJ2-3, the V gene TRBV7-8, with D tentatively TRBD1 (5 bases). The V gene's germline CDR1 is SGHVS and CDR2 FQNEAQ. The CDR3 contains 18 residues. V was pared by 5 bases and J by 0 bases, with 21 bases between. CDR3 amino acids: CASSPEFNGQGSTDTQYF. Here the CDR3 DNA reads TGTGCCAGCAGCCCCGAATTTAACGGGCAGGGTAGCACAGATACGCAGTATTTT.

The genes are TRBV24-1 and TRBJ2-2, with 8 nucleotides matching TRBD1. Germline V lookup: CDR1 KGHDR, CDR2 SFDVKD. The CDR3 runs to 15 residues. V was pared by 4 bases and J by 4 bases, with 4 bases of the junction left unmatched. CDR3 in amino acids: CATSDPTGGTGELFF. CDR3 DNA: TGTGCCACCAGTGACCCCACAGGGGGCACCGGGGAGCTGTTTTTT.

This clone was seen just once. Within the sample, other DNA sequences also encode this same CDR3. The chain links TRBV7-9 to TRBJ1-1; no clear D gene. The CDR3 covers 13 residues. Trimming left V 8 bases short and J 5 bases short, with 15 bases between. Germline V gives CDR1 SEHNR, CDR2 FQNEAQ (reference sequence). For the CDR3, the DNA is TGTGCCAGCTCTCTGGTGACGGGGACTGAAGCTTTCTTT. Protein sequence: CASSLVTGTEAFF.

The table lists this clone with a count of one. The chain is built from TRBV9 and TRBJ2-2; TRBD1 matches 11 bases. Germline CDR1 and CDR2: SGDLS and YYNGEE. The V segment lost 0 bases and the J segment 4 bases; nucleotides outside the gene matches: 2. The CDR3 extends over 16 amino acids. Here the CDR3 reads CASSVAGTGGTGELFF. CDR3 DNA sequence: TGTGCCAGCAGCGTAGCAGGGACAGGGGGCACCGGGGAGCTGTTTTTT.

The chain links TRBV4-1 to TRBJ2-3; TRBD2 might be the D (6 bases). Trimming removed 0 bases at V and 6 bases at J, with 16 bases between. CDR3 length: 16 amino acids. The germline gives CDR1 MGHRA, CDR2 YSYEKL. In DNA, the CDR3 is TGCGCCAGCAGCCAAGATGGCGGACTAACCGGGGATACGCAGTATTTT. This translates into CASSQDGGLTGDTQYF.

In the case of this clone: The junction shows a germline mismatch at one end, possibly a read error. The chain carries TRBV7-2 and TRBJ2-2; 9 positions match TRBD1. The germline V gene has CDR1 SGHTA and CDR2 FQGNSA. The CDR3 covers 16 residues. DNA for the CDR3: TGTGCCAGCAGCGCGGGACAGGGAATGAACGCCGGGGAGCTGTTTTTT. It yields the protein CASSAGQGMNAGELFF.

This clone has just one count. This chain joins TRBV9 and TRBJ2-3; 9 bases line up with TRBD1. Germline-derived CDR1 and CDR2 are SGDLS and YYNGEE. This CDR3 region has 15 residues. V shed 5 bases, J shed 5 bases, and the junction held 9 bases outside the gene matches. The CDR3 sequence: CASSAGQGRVDTQYF. In DNA form, the CDR3 reads TGTGCCAGCAGTGCCGGACAGGGGAGGGTAGATACGCAGTATTTT.

The chain combines TRBV7-9 with TRBJ1-5; 7 bases are a match to TRBD1. The CDR3 has 15 residues. J gave up 6 bases and V 1 base, and 6 bases lay outside the gene matches. CDR1 is SEHNR and CDR2 is FQNEAQ in the germline V gene (reference sequence). The chain's CDR3 is CASSLEGAVGQPQHF. For the CDR3, the DNA is TGTGCCAGCAGCTTAGAGGGGGCAGTAGGTCAGCCCCAGCATTTT.

The chain couples TRBV5-5 to TRBJ1-6; 9 positions match TRBD1. Germline V gene data show CDR1 as SGHKS and CDR2 as YYEKEE (reference sequence). The trim removed 0 bases at V and 7 bases at J, leaving 11 bases unmatched. There are 18 residues in the CDR3. The CDR3 nucleotides are TGTGCCAGCAGCTTGGGCCCGACTAAGACAGGGGGAAATTCACCCCTCCACTTT. This sequence encodes CASSLGPTKTGGNSPLHF.

V gene TRBV27 combines with J gene TRBJ1-4, with 8 bases lining up with TRBD1. The CDR3 runs to 14 residues. V trimming: 5 bases; J trimming: 10 bases; junction bases outside the gene matches: 9. The germline CDR1 and CDR2 sequences are MNHEY and SMNVEV (reference sequence). The CDR3: CASSPGTGRGKLFF. CDR3 DNA sequence: TGTGCCAGCAGTCCCGGGACAGGTAGAGGAAAACTGTTTTTT.

The rearrangement links TRBV28 to TRBJ1-5; D not certain. The CDR3 contains 12 residues. In germline, CDR1 is MDHEN, CDR2 SYDVKM. V lost 2 bases, J lost 11 bases, and 10 bases lay in between. CDR3 nucleotides: TGTGCCAGCAGTTTAGATACGGGAACCCAGCATTTT. Residues: CASSLDTGTQHF.

This sequence joins TRBV6-5 and TRBJ1-4, with a tentative D call TRBD1 (6 bases). This CDR3 region has 15 residues. Germline assignment: CDR1 MNHEY and CDR2 SVGAGI. V lost 6 bases, J lost 3 bases, and 14 bases lay in between. Here the CDR3 reads CASRDRQDANEKLFF. CDR3 coding DNA: TGTGCCAGCAGAGACCGACAGGATGCTAATGAAAAACTGTTTTTT.